The 22 T cell receptor beta chains below come from one sample, sequenced in a study of T cells after yellow fever vaccination. In TCRdb, the 5' RACE reads were re-called with MiXCR into one record per CDR3 protein. The data hold some 250,000 distinct CDR3 sequences, with 6.5% to 8.5% observed a single time. The sample consisted of CD4+ T cells sorted from PBMCs, taken 15 days after the yellow fever booster vaccination. The receptors come from a man under 40 who received the YFV17D yellow fever vaccine.

This clonotype came up many times. The rearrangement joins TRBV4-1 to TRBJ2-7; TRBD1 matches at 7 bases. V shed 4 bases and J 5 bases; nucleotides not matched to a gene: 11. Germline-derived CDR1 and CDR2 are MGHRA and YSYEKL. This CDR3 region has 15 residues. CDR3 sequence: CASSRNTGVLHEQYF. Written as DNA, the CDR3 is TGCGCCAGCAGCCGGAATACAGGGGTGCTCCACGAGCAGTACTTC.

In this sample, this clonotype turned up a few times. The chain links TRBV4-2 to TRBJ2-3; D gene unclear. This CDR3 spans 13 amino acids. From germline, CDR1 is LGHNA and CDR2 YNFKEQ. Trimming removed 0 bases at V and 1 base at J, with 2 bases between. CDR3 DNA sequence: TGTGCCAGCAGCCAAGAAGGCACAGATACGCAGTATTTT. Amino acids: CASSQEGTDTQYF.

There are a few counts of this clonotype. This chain's CDR3 is CSVKGGRSGSNTGELFF. The CDR3 DNA follows: TGCAGCGTTAAGGGGGGGAGAAGCGGGAGTAATACCGGGGAGCTGTTTTTT. The gene calls are TRBV29-1 and TRBJ2-2; 8 bases align to TRBD2. The CDR3 loop spans 17 amino acids. The J segment lost 5 bases and the V segment lost 5 bases, leaving 16 bases of the junction unmatched. Germline values: CDR1 SQVTM, CDR2 ANQGSEA.

This chain uses TRBV7-2 with TRBJ2-7, with 9 bases aligning to TRBD2. Germline CDR1 and CDR2: SGHTA and FQGNSA. The V gene end was trimmed by 3 bases and the J gene end by 6 bases; junction bases not matched to a gene: 9. The CDR3 totals 15 residues. The CDR3 DNA reads as TGTGCCAGCAGCTTCGCGGGACTAGCTAACTCCGAGCAGTACTTC. Its translation: CASSFAGLANSEQYF.

The V and J genes are TRBV20-1 and TRBJ1-5; no definite D call. Germline CDR1 DFQATT, CDR2 SNEGSKA (reference sequence). The CDR3 is made up of 12 amino acids. V lost 4 bases and J lost 7, with 11 bases in between. CDR3 protein: CSAIGDGQPQHF. CDR3 bases: TGCAGTGCTATTGGAGACGGGCAGCCCCAGCATTTT.

The sample holds a few counts of this clonotype. This rearrangement joins TRBV20-1 to TRBJ2-1, with D unclear. The CDR3 loop spans 13 amino acids. Trimming stripped 6 bases from V and 6 bases from J, with 15 bases between. Germline CDR1 DFQATT, CDR2 SNEGSKA (reference sequence). CDR3 DNA: TGCAGTGCCCATGACCAGCGAGGCAATGAGCAGTTCTTC. It codes for CSAHDQRGNEQFF.

J is TRBJ2-1 and V is TRBV20-1; D is uncertain. V was shortened by 4 bases and J by 11 bases, with 15 bases between the two germline ends. This CDR3 region has 12 residues. CDR1 is DFQATT, CDR2 SNEGSKA, per germline (reference sequence). The DNA of the CDR3 is TGCAGTGCTACCATTCACTGGTCCCAGCAGTTCTTC. Translated, it gives CSATIHWSQQFF.

V gene TRBV10-3 combines with J gene TRBJ2-3; 11 bases map to TRBD2. Per the germline V gene, CDR1 is ENHRY and CDR2 is SYGVKD. The CDR3 loop spans 13 amino acids. J lost 2 bases, V lost 11 bases, and 3 bases had no gene match. CDR3: CAAGLADTDTQYF. CDR3 nucleotide sequence: TGTGCCGCGGGACTAGCGGACACAGATACGCAGTATTTT.

In regard to this clonotype: This may arise from a read error, as a much more abundant clone is one base away. In DNA form, the CDR3 reads TGCAGTGCTAGGAGGCGGGACCTCGCCAACGAGCAGTACTTC. Translating gives CSARRRDLANEQYF. This sequence joins TRBV20-1 and TRBJ2-7; possible D gene TRBD2, 6 bases. From germline, CDR1 is DFQATT and CDR2 SNEGSKA (reference sequence). The V end was cut by 3 bases, the J end by 5 bases, with 17 bases between. This CDR3 is 14 amino acids long.

This clonotype was seen only a few times. The chain uses TRBV7-6 and TRBJ2-3, with 14 positions matching TRBD2. The CDR3 loop spans 17 amino acids. J gave up 2 bases and V 4 bases, and 5 bases lay outside the gene matches. Germline V lookup: CDR1 SGHVS, CDR2 FNYEAQ. The CDR3 region has the DNA TGTGCCAGCAGCTGGCCGGGACTAGCGGGAGACACAGATACGCAGTATTTT. It translates to CASSWPGLAGDTDTQYF. Supplemented by reference TRBV7-6 and TRBJ2-3, the full variable domain reads GAGVSQSPRYKVTKRGQDVALRCDPISGHVSLYWYRQALGQGPEFLTYFNYEAQQDKSGLPNDRFSAERPEGSISTLTIQRTEQRDSAMYRCASSWPGLAGDTDTQYFGPGTRLTVL.

The chain combines TRBV7-2 with TRBJ2-7; 7 nucleotides align to TRBD2. The junction had 4 bases not matched to a gene; V was cut back by 4 bases and J by 4 bases. The CDR3 spans 13 residues. Per the germline V gene, CDR1 is SGHTA and CDR2 is FQGNSA. In DNA, the CDR3 is TGTGCCAGCAGCTGGGGACTACAATACGAGCAGTACTTC. Its translation: CASSWGLQYEQYF.

The chain uses TRBV3-1 and TRBJ1-1; tentative D call: TRBD1 (5 bases). Between the trimmed V and J ends, which lost 1 base and 1 base, there was a span of 7 bases. The germline CDR1 and CDR2 sequences are LGHDT and YNNKEL (reference sequence). The CDR3 sequence is 14 residues long. In nucleotides, the CDR3 is TGTGCCAGCAGCCAAGCCGACAGGAACACTGAAGCTTTCTTT. Translated: CASSQADRNTEAFF. Full variable domain (remainder filled in from reference TRBV3-1 and TRBJ1-1): DTAVSQTPKYLVTQMGNDKSIKCEQNLGHDTMYWYKQDSKKFLKIMFSYNNKELIINETVPNRFSPKSPDKAHLNLHINSLELGDSAVYFCASSQADRNTEAFFGQGTRLTVV.

This clonotype was detected only a few times. CDR3 sequence reads: CASSYGLPSGANVLTF. The CDR3 DNA reads as TGTGCCAGCAGCTATGGACTGCCCTCTGGGGCCAACGTCCTGACTTTC. The rearrangement joins TRBV5-6 to TRBJ2-6; D possibly corresponds to TRBD2 (5 bases). Germline CDR1 is SGHDT and CDR2 is YYEEEE. V lost 3 bases, J lost 0 bases, and 10 bases lay in between. The CDR3 is 16 amino acids.

The chain joins TRBV5-1 to TRBJ1-5, with a weak D call TRBD1 (5 bases). The CDR3 totals 13 residues. Trimming shortened V by 4 bases and J by 3 bases, and 8 bases separated the two germline ends. Germline CDR1 and CDR2: SGHRS and YFSETQ. CDR3 bases: TGCGCCAGCAGCGCGGACACCAATCAGCCCCAGCATTTT. It translates to CASSADTNQPQHF.

This clonotype was detected a few times. The rearrangement joins TRBV9 to TRBJ2-5; D perhaps matches TRBD2 (6 bases). Per the germline V gene, CDR1 is SGDLS and CDR2 is YYNGEE. The CDR3 is made up of 16 amino acids. Between the trimmed V and J ends, which lost 8 bases and 2 bases, there was a span of 22 bases. The CDR3 loop reads CASSRRDSNYQETQYF. The CDR3 DNA follows: TGTGCCAGTAGTCGACGGGACTCCAATTATCAAGAGACCCAGTACTTC.

V and J are TRBV6-5 and TRBJ1-1; 12 bases fit TRBD1. Per the germline V gene, CDR1 is MNHEY and CDR2 is SVGAGI. CDR3 length equals 16 residues. The junction had 9 bases not matched to a gene; V was cut back by 6 bases and J by 4 bases. DNA of the CDR3: TGTGCCAGCAGCTTTGGGACAGGGGGCTCAGGCACTGAAGCTTTCTTT. Amino acid sequence: CASSFGTGGSGTEAFF.

In the case of this clonotype: Since a much larger clone is just one base distant, this may be a read error. V and J are TRBV7-6 and TRBJ1-1; D ambiguous. Germline V gene lookup returns CDR1 SGHVS and CDR2 FNYEAQ. The CDR3 loop spans 14 amino acids. The CDR3 coding sequence is TGTGCCAGCAGCTTACCAACAGTGAACACTGAAGCTTCCTTT. It is translated as CASSLPTVNTEASF. Using reference TRBV7-6 and TRBJ1-1 for the parts outside the CDR3, the full variable domain is GAGVSQSPRYKVTKRGQDVALRCDPISGHVSLYWYRQALGQGPEFLTYFNYEAQQDKSGLPNDRFSAERPEGSISTLTIQRTEQRDSAMYRCASSLPTVNTEASFGQGTRLTVV.

The V gene is TRBV7-2, the J gene TRBJ1-6; D uncertain. The CDR3 is 16 residues long. V was pared by 4 bases and J by 0 bases, with 10 bases between. Per germline, CDR1 SGHTA and CDR2 FQGNSA. The CDR3 region is CASSSPKSSYNSPLHF. The CDR3 nucleotides read TGTGCCAGCAGCTCACCGAAGAGCTCCTATAATTCACCCCTCCACTTT.

Only a few counts were recorded for this clonotype. A much larger clone differs by one base, so this may be a read error. This rearrangement joins TRBV5-5 to TRBJ1-1, with D unresolved. The germline V gene has CDR1 SGHKS and CDR2 YYEKEE (reference sequence). This CDR3 region has 13 residues. Trimming stripped 2 bases from V and 1 base from J, with 6 bases between. CDR3 region: CASSFKGNTEAFF. Here the CDR3 DNA reads TGTGCCAGCAGCTTCAAGGGGAACACTGAAGCTTTCTTT. Drawing the rest from reference TRBV5-5 and TRBJ1-1, the complete variable domain is DAGVTQSPTHLIKTRGQQVTLRCSPISGHKSVSWYQQVLGQGPQFIFQYYEKEERGRGNFPDRFSARQFPNYSSELNVNALLLGDSALYLCASSFKGNTEAFFGQGTRLTVV.

The chain carries TRBV20-1 and TRBJ2-5; 12 nucleotides match TRBD2. This CDR3 contains 15 residues. CDR1 and CDR2 (germline): DFQATT, SNEGSKA (reference sequence). Unmatched junction bases numbered 4, after V lost 5 bases and J lost 0 bases. The CDR3 is CSAQGLAGYQETQYF. Here the CDR3 DNA reads TGCAGTGCTCAAGGACTAGCGGGGTACCAAGAGACCCAGTACTTC.

This clonotype was counted many times. CDR3 sequence reads: CASSPQRTSGAYTGELFF. The CDR3 region has the DNA TGTGCCAGCAGCCCGCAACGGACTAGCGGGGCCTACACCGGGGAGCTGTTTTTT. This sequence joins TRBV11-2 and TRBJ2-2; 12 nucleotides agree with TRBD2. This CDR3 has 18 residues. Per the germline V gene, CDR1 is SGHAT and CDR2 is FQNNGV. J lost 3 bases, V lost 5 bases, and 10 bases had no gene match.

This clonotype has just a few counts. J is TRBJ2-7 and V is TRBV7-2; D perhaps matches TRBD1 (6 bases). From germline, CDR1 is SGHTA and CDR2 FQGNSA. This CDR3 region has 14 residues. Trimming took 2 bases from V and 6 from J, leaving 14 bases between them. The CDR3 DNA is TGTGCCAGCAGCTTATCAGGGGCCCTCGGCGAGCAGTACTTC. The encoded protein is CASSLSGALGEQYF.